The 20 T cell receptor beta chains below were found in one sample sequenced in a study of beta chain features in type 1 diabetes. Their recognized antigens are unknown. Points from the study as a whole: Moderately but significantly shorter TCRB CDR3s were found in Type 1 diabetes patients in all four CD4+ subsets.

Sequencing targeted expressed TCRB transcripts, as all isolated RNA had been reverse transcribed. Using immunoSEQ multiplex PCR, the repertoire was profiled, and TCRdb retains in-frame clones only, with some absent. This table has roughly 290,000 clones, about 15% appearing once. The sequenced sample was naive CD4+ T cells from blood. The origin of the receptors is a man aged 18 to 29 with type 1 diabetes.

The rearrangement joins TRBV7-9 to TRBJ2-5; TRBD2 matches at 9 bases. V shed 4 bases and J 2 bases; nucleotides not matched to a gene: 8. Germline CDR1 SEHNR, CDR2 FQNEAQ (reference sequence). The CDR3 has 16 residues. CDR3 sequence (DNA): TGTGCCAGCAGCTCGTTTTGGCGGGGGGGACAAGAGACCCAGTACTTC. Its protein is CASSSFWRGGQETQYF.

This chain links TRBV5-6 with TRBJ2-5, with TRBD1 matching over 8 bases. The V segment lost 2 bases and the J segment 4 bases; nucleotides outside the gene matches: 4. CDR1 and CDR2 from the germline V gene are SGHDT and YYEEEE. The CDR3 is 14 residues long. In DNA form, the CDR3 reads TGTGCCAGCAGCTTACTACAGGGGGTAGAGACCCAGTACTTC. This encodes CASSLLQGVETQYF.

The rearrangement joins TRBV5-1 to TRBJ2-3, with 9 bases matching TRBD2. The CDR3 contains 15 residues. J gave up 3 bases and V 5 bases, and 7 bases lay outside the gene matches. CDR1 is SGHRS, CDR2 YFSETQ, per germline. The CDR3 DNA sequence: TGCGCCAGCAGAAGTCGGGGACTAGCTACAGATACGCAGTATTTT. Encoded protein: CASRSRGLATDTQYF.

DNA for the CDR3: TGTGCCAGCAGTTTCCGTTCGGGACAGGGGGCAAATGAGCAGTTCTTC. This gives the protein CASSFRSGQGANEQFF. The V call is TRBV2, the J call TRBJ2-1; 12 bases match TRBD1. This CDR3 has 16 amino acids. Germline V CDR1 and CDR2: SNHLY, FYNNEI. The junction had 9 bases not matched to a gene; V was cut back by 5 bases and J by 7 bases. Complete variable domain (other parts from reference TRBV2 and TRBJ2-1): EPEVTQTPSHQVTQMGQEVILRCVPISNHLYFYWYRQILGQKVEFLVSFYNNEISEKSEIFDDQFSVERPDGSNFTLKIRSTKLEDSAMYFCASSFRSGQGANEQFFGPGTRLTVL.

V gene TRBV28 combines with J gene TRBJ2-7; a possible D gene is TRBD1 (6 bases). CDR1 MDHEN and CDR2 SYDVKM come from the germline V gene. CDR3 length: 13 residues. The germline V and J ends were trimmed by 6 bases and 1 base, with 10 bases remaining between them. The CDR3 DNA is TGTGCCAGCAGCGGGACACCTTCCTACGAGCAGTACTTC. This translates into CASSGTPSYEQYF.

This chain connects TRBV2 to TRBJ2-1; no firm D call. Per germline, CDR1 SNHLY and CDR2 FYNNEI. The CDR3 covers 15 residues. V was pared by 3 bases and J by 4 bases, with 13 bases between. This chain's CDR3 is CASSDETLTYNEQFF. In DNA form, the CDR3 reads TGTGCCAGCAGTGACGAGACTCTGACTTACAATGAGCAGTTCTTC.

The chain couples TRBV7-2 to TRBJ2-7; TRBD2 matches at 13 bases. Trimming cost V 4 bases and J 2 bases; bases outside gene matches: 2. Germline V gene data show CDR1 as SGHTA and CDR2 as FQGNSA. The CDR3 is 15 residues long. The CDR3 nucleotides read TGTGCCAGCAGCTCCACTAGCGGGGGGGCCTACGAGCAGTACTTC. Translation: CASSSTSGGAYEQYF.

This clone was found a few times. The chain has TRBV30 and TRBJ1-2; D not certain. CDR3 length: 14 residues. Germline V gene data show CDR1 as GTSNPN and CDR2 as SVGIG (reference sequence). With 3 bases removed from V and 8 bases from J, the gap between germline ends came to 19 bases. The CDR3 region has the DNA TGTGCCTGGAGGGAAATGGGTGAGGTTGCAGGCTACACCTTC. It encodes CAWREMGEVAGYTF.

A few counts support this clone. The J gene is TRBJ2-5, the V gene TRBV27; D is uncertain. The CDR3 loop spans 13 amino acids. Germline lookup yields CDR1 MNHEY and CDR2 SMNVEV (reference sequence). Between the trimmed V and J ends, which lost 6 bases and 1 base, there was a span of 9 bases. CDR3 region: CASSLDGQETQYF. CDR3 DNA sequence: TGTGCCAGCAGCCTAGACGGCCAAGAGACCCAGTACTTC.

The rearrangement uses TRBV15 and TRBJ2-2; the match to TRBD2 covers 7 bases. CDR1 and CDR2 from the germline V gene are LNHNV and YYDKDF (reference sequence). The CDR3 has 14 amino acids. J was trimmed by 4 bases and V by 6 bases; bases with no gene match: 5. The CDR3 loop reads CATRGLISTGELFF. The CDR3 DNA reads TGTGCCACCAGGGGACTAATAAGCACCGGGGAGCTGTTTTTT.

This clone has just a few counts. The chain uses TRBV30 and TRBJ1-1; a weak D match, TRBD1 (5 bases). Trimming shortened V by 0 bases and J by 1 base, and 9 bases separated the two germline ends. Germline V lookup: CDR1 GTSNPN, CDR2 SVGIG (reference sequence). The CDR3 is 14 residues long. The chain's CDR3 is CAWSVRGGNTEAFF. In nucleotides, the CDR3 is TGTGCCTGGAGTGTACGCGGGGGGAACACTGAAGCTTTCTTT.

The chain has TRBV6-6 and TRBJ1-2, with 8 bases lining up with TRBD1. CDR1 and CDR2 from the germline V gene are MNHNY and SVGAGI (reference sequence). The CDR3 extends over 12 amino acids. Trimming at V came to 10 bases and at J to 6 bases, leaving 7 bases not matched to a gene. The CDR3 protein is CAIRDRTNGYTF. The CDR3 nucleotides read TGTGCCATACGGGACAGGACCAATGGCTACACCTTC.

There are a few counts of this clone. The V and J genes are TRBV6-6 and TRBJ2-1; D call uncertain. Trimming removed 10 bases from V and 8 bases from J, with 15 bases in between. Germline-derived CDR1 and CDR2 are MNHNY and SVGAGI (reference sequence). CDR3 length: 12 residues. CDR3 sequence (DNA): TGTGCCACTTCTCCTAGGCCCGATGAGCAGTTCTTC. Its protein product is CATSPRPDEQFF.

This chain uses TRBV5-4 with TRBJ1-2; TRBD1 is a possible D gene (5 bases). The length of the CDR3 is 15 residues. Germline V gene data show CDR1 as SGHNT and CDR2 as YYREEE (reference sequence). V was shortened by 5 bases and J by 2 bases, with 16 bases between the two germline ends. CDR3 loop: CASSLQADANYGYTF. For the CDR3, the DNA is TGTGCCAGCAGTCTACAGGCCGATGCGAACTATGGCTACACCTTC.

The J gene is TRBJ2-7, the V gene TRBV30, with 9 bases matching TRBD1. The V segment lost 4 bases and the J segment 2 bases; nucleotides outside the gene matches: 9. The V gene's germline CDR1 is GTSNPN and CDR2 SVGIG (reference sequence). This CDR3 is built from 15 residues. The CDR3 nucleotides are TGTGCCTGGAATAGAGGCCGGGACAGGGCCTACGAGCAGTACTTC. Protein sequence: CAWNRGRDRAYEQYF.

Only a few counts were recorded for this clone. This rearrangement joins TRBV29-1 to TRBJ2-7; D call uncertain. CDR3 length equals 11 residues. With 6 bases removed from V and 4 bases from J, the gap between germline ends came to 10 bases. The germline V gene encodes CDR1 SQVTM and CDR2 ANQGSEA. For the CDR3, the DNA is TGCAGCGTCATAGTGAAATACGAGCAGTACTTC. Protein sequence: CSVIVKYEQYF.

The chain carries TRBV18 and TRBJ1-1, with D maybe TRBD1 (5 bases). Deletions cut 6 bases from V and 10 bases from J, with 27 bases between. This CDR3 contains 16 residues. Germline V gene lookup returns CDR1 KGHSH and CDR2 LQKENI. The CDR3 nucleotides are TGTGCCAGCTCGGATAAACACGGACGGTCCCAGGGTCGAGCTTTCTTT. Amino acid sequence: CASSDKHGRSQGRAFF.

The chain carries TRBV27 and TRBJ1-4; TRBD1 matches at 7 bases. Looked up from germline, CDR1 is MNHEY and CDR2 is SMNVEV (reference sequence). This CDR3 region has 13 residues. The V gene end was trimmed by 5 bases and the J gene end by 10 bases; junction bases not matched to a gene: 7. CDR3 in amino acids: CASSLGTVGKLFF. The CDR3 nucleotides are TGTGCCAGCAGTCTAGGGACAGTAGGAAAACTGTTTTTT.

This clone was found a few times. J is TRBJ1-5 and V is TRBV4-3, with D tentatively TRBD1 (6 bases). The V and J ends lost 4 bases and 3 bases respectively, with 16 bases between them. This CDR3 region has 16 residues. The germline V gene has CDR1 LGHNA and CDR2 YSLEER. CDR3 residues: CASSRGLDRTNQPQHF. Written as DNA, the CDR3 is TGCGCCAGCAGCCGAGGGCTGGACAGAACCAATCAGCCCCAGCATTTT.

V usage is TRBV9 and J usage is TRBJ2-3; 8 bases align to TRBD1. V was pared by 0 bases and J by 4 bases, with 7 bases of the junction left unmatched. CDR3 size: 16 residues. CDR1 and CDR2 (germline): SGDLS, YYNGEE. The chain's CDR3 is CASSVAGQGNADTQYF. The CDR3 DNA sequence: TGTGCCAGCAGCGTAGCCGGACAGGGTAACGCAGATACGCAGTATTTT. Combining the CDR3 with reference TRBV9 and TRBJ2-3 gives the whole variable domain DSGVTQTPKHLITATGQRVTLRCSPRSGDLSVYWYQQSLDQGLQFLIQYYNGEERAKGNILERFSAQQFPDLHSELNLSSLELGDSALYFCASSVAGQGNADTQYFGPGTRLTVL.